Listed here are 28 T cell receptor beta chains from one sample, sequenced in a study of blood T cell repertoires in COVID-19. Using immunoSEQ multiplex PCR, the repertoire was profiled, and TCRdb retains in-frame clones only, with some absent. Altogether fewer than 250,000 clones are present, about 89% being singletons, with the ten largest covering around 1.7%. Sequenced material: peripheral blood. These receptors originate from a woman aged 60-75 years who had recovered from COVID-19.

The V and J genes are TRBV7-2 and TRBJ1-4, with unresolved D. The germline CDR1 and CDR2 sequences are SGHTA and FQGNSA. The V gene lost 3 bases and the J gene lost 8 bases, with 16 bases spanning the gap. The CDR3 has 15 residues. The CDR3 DNA follows: TGTGCCAGCAGCTTTGGTCGGACTTACCGAGAAAAACTGTTTTTT. The encoded protein is CASSFGRTYREKLFF.

The chain links TRBV7-3 to TRBJ2-7; 7 bases are shared with TRBD1. CDR3 length: 14 residues. From germline, CDR1 is SGHTA and CDR2 FQGTGA. V shed 4 bases, J shed 2 bases, and the junction held 5 bases outside the gene matches. The CDR3 here is CASSSLGQTYEQYF. The CDR3 coding sequence is TGTGCCAGCAGCTCCCTGGGACAGACCTACGAGCAGTACTTC.

The chain uses TRBV5-6 and TRBJ2-3; D gene unclear. Trimming left V 7 bases short and J 6 bases short, with 9 bases between. Germline V gene sequence: CDR1 SGHDT, CDR2 YYEEEE. The CDR3 extends over 11 amino acids. CDR3 loop: CASERHDTQYF. CDR3 in DNA: TGTGCCAGCGAACGACACGATACGCAGTATTTT.

The chain employs TRBV4-3 and TRBJ2-5; tentatively, D is TRBD2 (5 bases). Germline V gene data show CDR1 as LGHNA and CDR2 as YSLEER. CDR3 size: 15 residues. V gave up 4 bases and J gave up 3 bases, with 15 bases separating them. The CDR3 region is CASSLRLLGKETQYF. Written as DNA, the CDR3 is TGCGCCAGCAGCCTTCGACTATTGGGAAAAGAGACCCAGTACTTC.

V usage is TRBV20-1 and J usage is TRBJ2-5; tentatively, D is TRBD2 (6 bases). Per germline, CDR1 DFQATT and CDR2 SNEGSKA (reference sequence). Deletions cut 3 bases from V and 1 base from J, with 15 bases between. There are 15 residues in the CDR3. This chain's CDR3 is CSASRRGRAQETQYF. DNA of the CDR3: TGCAGTGCTAGTAGGCGGGGCAGGGCCCAAGAGACCCAGTACTTC.

The genes are TRBV9 and TRBJ2-7; 7 bases are shared with TRBD1. Trimming cost V 3 bases and J 6 bases; bases outside gene matches: 9. The germline V gene has CDR1 SGDLS and CDR2 YYNGEE. CDR3 length: 14 residues. CDR3 nucleotides: TGTGCCAGCAGCGCGCACCAGGGGGTAGGCGAGCAGTACTTC. Amino acid sequence: CASSAHQGVGEQYF.

This chain uses TRBV7-9 with TRBJ1-1; TRBD1 aligns across 9 bases. This CDR3 spans 14 amino acids. Germline V gives CDR1 SEHNR, CDR2 FQNEAQ (reference sequence). V shed 5 bases, J shed 6 bases, and the junction held 7 bases outside the gene matches. The CDR3 nucleotides are TGTGCCAGCAGCCAGACAGGGGGGGGACCTGAAGCTTTCTTT. Its translation is CASSQTGGGPEAFF.

The rearrangement joins TRBV5-1 to TRBJ1-2; no firm D call. Trimming took off 3 bases at V and 6 bases at J, with 18 bases between the two ends. CDR1 and CDR2 (germline): SGHRS, YFSETQ. This CDR3 spans 15 amino acids. The CDR3 region has the DNA TGCGCCAGCAGCTCAAGCCCGGCAGGAAGAGATGGCTACACCTTC. Its protein is CASSSSPAGRDGYTF.

V and J are TRBV5-1 and TRBJ2-2, with 15 bases fitting TRBD2. Germline assignment: CDR1 SGHRS and CDR2 YFSETQ. The CDR3 covers 16 residues. Germline trimming cut 5 bases from V and 4 bases from J; bases unmatched to any gene: 3. CDR3 protein: CASRSGLAGGTGELFF. CDR3 coding DNA: TGCGCCAGCAGGTCGGGACTAGCGGGGGGCACCGGGGAGCTGTTTTTT.

The V and J genes are TRBV11-2 and TRBJ2-7, with 8 nucleotides matching TRBD1. J gave up 3 bases and V 3 bases, and 1 base lay outside the gene matches. Germline V gene data show CDR1 as SGHAT and CDR2 as FQNNGV. This CDR3 contains 13 residues. For the CDR3, the DNA is TGTGCCAGCAGCTTGGACAGGGTCTACGAGCAGTACTTC. This encodes CASSLDRVYEQYF.

V and J are TRBV7-9 and TRBJ2-7, with 7 bases that match TRBD1. The CDR3 consists of 13 residues. CDR1 and CDR2 from the germline V gene are SEHNR and FQNEAQ (reference sequence). The DNA of the CDR3 is TGTTGGACCGGGACAGAGAACTCCTACGAGCAGTACTTC. Translating gives CWTGTENSYEQYF.

The J gene is TRBJ1-3, the V gene TRBV20-1; TRBD1 matches 8 bases. Germline CDR1 and CDR2: DFQATT and SNEGSKA (reference sequence). This CDR3 spans 15 amino acids. V was pared by 3 bases and J by 0 bases, with 4 bases of the junction left unmatched. The CDR3 spells CSASRTGSSGNTIYF. For the CDR3, the DNA is TGCAGTGCTAGTCGGACAGGGAGCTCTGGAAACACCATATATTTT.

The chain couples TRBV5-6 to TRBJ1-2, with a tentative D call TRBD1 (5 bases). V gave up 1 base and J gave up 4 bases, with 11 bases separating them. There are 14 residues in the CDR3. The germline V gene encodes CDR1 SGHDT and CDR2 YYEEEE. The CDR3, as DNA: TGTGCCAGCAGCTTGTGGGAGGGGACCTATGGCTACACCTTC. This codes for CASSLWEGTYGYTF. Full variable domain (rest looked up from reference TRBV5-6 and TRBJ1-2): DAGVTQSPTHLIKTRGQQVTLRCSPKSGHDTVSWYQQALGQGPQFIFQYYEEEERQRGNFPDRFSGHQFPNYSSELNVNALLLGDSALYLCASSLWEGTYGYTFGSGTRLTVV.

The chain recombines TRBV11-1 with TRBJ1-2, with D perhaps matching TRBD1 (5 bases). Germline CDR1 is SGHAT and CDR2 is FQDESV (reference sequence). V was cut by 6 bases and J by 2 bases, with 10 bases left in between. The CDR3 is 13 amino acids. The CDR3 nucleotides read TGTGCCAGCAGGGGGCGGGAGAACTATGGCTACACCTTC. Translated: CASRGRENYGYTF.

V usage is TRBV7-9 and J usage is TRBJ1-2; 7 nucleotides agree with TRBD1. This CDR3 is 12 amino acids long. Trimming at V came to 10 bases and at J to 8 bases, leaving 10 bases not matched to a gene. Germline V gene sequence: CDR1 SEHNR, CDR2 FQNEAQ (reference sequence). The CDR3 loop is CATQDWTGGYTF. Here the CDR3 DNA reads TGTGCCACACAAGACTGGACAGGCGGCTACACCTTC.

The chain has TRBV27 and TRBJ1-2; no clear D gene. This CDR3 is built from 14 residues. Germline V gives CDR1 MNHEY, CDR2 SMNVEV (reference sequence). V dropped 4 bases and J dropped 2 bases, with 11 bases sitting between them. For the CDR3, the DNA is TGTGCCAGCAGTTGGCGGGGAACGAACTATGGCTACACCTTC. Translated, it gives CASSWRGTNYGYTF.

The chain combines TRBV19 with TRBJ2-1, with 8 bases fitting TRBD2. Trimming took 7 bases from V and 1 from J; bases not matched to a gene: 9. Per germline, CDR1 LNHDA and CDR2 SQIVND (reference sequence). The length of the CDR3 is 16 residues. DNA of the CDR3: TGTGCCAGTAATAGCAAGCGGGGGTGGTCCTACAATGAGCAGTTCTTC. This sequence encodes CASNSKRGWSYNEQFF.

The rearrangement links TRBV2 to TRBJ1-5, with TRBD1 matching over 7 bases. Germline V gives CDR1 SNHLY, CDR2 FYNNEI. Losses at the gene ends were 5 bases for V and 7 bases for J; bases not matched to a gene: 8. This CDR3 contains 14 residues. In DNA form, the CDR3 reads TGTGCCAGCAGTAAAGAGGGGGCTAGCCAGCCCCAGCATTTT. Protein sequence: CASSKEGASQPQHF.

This chain joins TRBV11-1 and TRBJ2-5, with 7 bases that match TRBD2. The V and J ends lost 2 bases and 2 bases, in that order; junction bases with no gene match: 5. Per the germline V gene, CDR1 is SGHAT and CDR2 is FQDESV (reference sequence). The CDR3 spans 15 residues. As DNA, the CDR3 is TGTGCCAGCAGCTTAACCTTGGGGGGGCAAGAGACCCAGTACTTC. It translates to CASSLTLGGQETQYF.

J is TRBJ2-7 and V is TRBV12-5; D is perhaps TRBD1 (5 bases). The CDR3 has 13 residues. The V end was cut by 6 bases, the J end by 0 bases, with 9 bases between. Germline-derived CDR1 and CDR2 are LGHNT and FRNRAP. CDR3 residues: CASGIDSSYEQYF. CDR3 coding DNA: TGTGCTAGTGGAATCGACAGCTCCTACGAGCAGTACTTC.

This clone was found a few times. The chain uses TRBV11-3 and TRBJ2-1, with 10 bases aligning to TRBD1. Germline V gene lookup returns CDR1 SGHNT and CDR2 YENEEA. Unmatched junction bases numbered 12, after V lost 5 bases and J lost 8 bases. The CDR3 loop spans 16 amino acids. CDR3 DNA: TGTGCCAGCAGCCGTAGAAGCGGGACAGGGGAGTATGAGCAGTTCTTC. Amino acids: CASSRRSGTGEYEQFF.

The gene calls are TRBV11-2 and TRBJ2-1; D not certain. Per germline, CDR1 SGHAT and CDR2 FQNNGV. CDR3 length equals 14 residues. Trimming removed 5 bases at V and 0 bases at J, with 8 bases between. The CDR3 DNA is TGTGCCAGCAGCCGTCTGAGCTCCTACAATGAGCAGTTCTTC. Its translation: CASSRLSSYNEQFF.

This CDR3 is CASSLFTQGPYGYTF. The CDR3 coding sequence is TGTGCCAGCAGCTTATTCACCCAGGGGCCTTATGGCTACACCTTC. The rearrangement links TRBV7-2 to TRBJ1-2; D may be TRBD1 (6 bases). Looked up from germline, CDR1 is SGHTA and CDR2 is FQGNSA. This CDR3 is built from 15 residues. Trimming pared 2 bases from V and 5 bases from J, leaving 15 bases between.

This clone was found once. The chain is built from TRBV3-1 (or the pseudogene TRBV3-2) and TRBJ2-5; D is uncertain. With 2 bases removed from V and 5 bases from J, the gap between germline ends came to 6 bases. The CDR3 totals 12 residues. Germline assignment: CDR1 LGHDT and CDR2 YNNKEL (reference sequence). CDR3 protein: CASSQTAETQYF. The CDR3 DNA is TGTGCCAGCAGCCAAACTGCGGAGACCCAGTACTTC.

This chain uses TRBV7-3 with TRBJ1-2; TRBD1 is a possible D gene (6 bases). Germline V CDR1 and CDR2: SGHTA, FQGTGA. The CDR3 contains 13 residues. The germline V and J ends were trimmed by 2 bases and 3 bases, with 7 bases remaining between them. Here the CDR3 reads CASSLAGDYGYTF. The CDR3 nucleotides read TGTGCCAGCAGCTTAGCAGGGGACTATGGCTACACCTTC.

CDR3 sequence reads: CASSPPAGHRAQHF. The CDR3 coding sequence is TGTGCCAGCAGTCCCCCGGCGGGCCATCGGGCCCAGCATTTT. V usage is TRBV6-5 and J usage is TRBJ1-5; D is undetermined. This CDR3 contains 14 residues. Germline CDR1 reads MNHEY; CDR2 reads SVGAGI. Trimming stripped 5 bases from V and 11 bases from J, with 19 bases between.

This rearrangement joins TRBV21-1 to TRBJ2-1; TRBD2 is taken as the D call from the table, unchecked against the DNA. TRBV21-1 is a pseudogene locus. The CDR3 contains 17 residues. CDR3 protein: CASLPGLAGGGFGEQFF. The CDR3 coding sequence is TGTGCCAGCCTTCCGGGACTAGCGGGGGGGGGCTTCGGTGAGCAGTTCTTC.

The V gene is TRBV14, the J gene TRBJ2-3, with TRBD2 as a possible D gene (5 bases). The CDR3 extends over 15 amino acids. Germline-derived CDR1 and CDR2 are SGHDN and FVKESK. V gave up 5 bases and J gave up 0 bases, with 12 bases separating them. The CDR3 DNA sequence: TGTGCCAGCAGCGTCGGACTTACTAGCACAGATACGCAGTATTTT. Amino acids: CASSVGLTSTDTQYF.